This passage covers 32 T cell receptor beta chains from one sample sequenced in a study of control samples from healthy donors and cancer patients. TCRdb's table, derived via immunoSEQ multiplex PCR, lists solely in-frame clones and lacks some. The top ten hold just over 1% of the sample, which has about 160,000 clones, roughly 95% seen once. What was sequenced was blood. These receptors originate from a woman aged 25 to 39 in good health.

The rearrangement joins TRBV27 to TRBJ2-1; D is perhaps TRBD1 (5 bases). The CDR3 is made up of 12 amino acids. CDR1 and CDR2 from the germline V gene are MNHEY and SMNVEV (reference sequence). The V gene lost 2 bases and the J gene lost 10 bases, with 9 bases spanning the gap. As DNA, the CDR3 is TGTGCCAGCAGTTTAGGCCCAGGGGAGCAGTTCTTC. It codes for CASSLGPGEQFF.

V usage is TRBV5-1 and J usage is TRBJ1-1; D gene unclear. Per germline, CDR1 SGHRS and CDR2 YFSETQ. V was clipped by 0 bases and J by 4 bases, with 13 bases between them. CDR3 length: 15 residues. DNA for the CDR3: TGCGCCAGCAGCTTGGAGACCCTATCTAGCACTGAAGCTTTCTTT. Residues: CASSLETLSSTEAFF.

This sequence joins TRBV6-1 and TRBJ2-7; 9 bases fit TRBD1. The CDR3 contains 15 residues. Germline CDR1 MNHNS, CDR2 SASEGT. V was clipped by 2 bases and J by 2 bases; unmatched bases: 4. CDR3 sequence reads: CASSESTGGPYEQYF. The CDR3, as DNA: TGTGCCAGCAGTGAATCGACAGGGGGTCCCTACGAGCAGTACTTC.

The rearrangement joins TRBV7-8 to TRBJ1-2; tentative D call: TRBD1 (6 bases). The CDR3 extends over 13 amino acids. Trimming took off 5 bases at V and 4 bases at J, with 11 bases between the two ends. CDR1 is SGHVS, CDR2 FQNEAQ, per germline. CDR3 coding DNA: TGTGCCAGCAGCAGCCAGGGGAGCTATGGCTACACCTTC. This translates into CASSSQGSYGYTF.

The rearrangement joins TRBV3-1 (or the pseudogene TRBV3-2) to TRBJ1-3; no clear D gene. CDR3 size: 15 residues. Trimming stripped 8 bases from V and 0 bases from J, with 14 bases between. CDR1 is LGHDT, CDR2 YNNKEL, per germline (reference sequence). The CDR3 nucleotides are TGTGCCAGCGGTATCGGGATCAACTCTGGAAACACCATATATTTT. Translating gives CASGIGINSGNTIYF.

The chain couples TRBV19 to TRBJ2-1, with D possibly being TRBD2 (7 bases). The CDR3 is made up of 13 amino acids. Germline-derived CDR1 and CDR2 are LNHDA and SQIVND (reference sequence). V shed 7 bases and J shed 5 bases, with 12 bases lying between them. The CDR3 coding sequence is TGTGCCAGTAAGGGGGGAGGGAACAATGAGCAGTTCTTC. Its translation: CASKGGGNNEQFF. Filled out from reference TRBV19 and TRBJ2-1, the complete variable domain reads DGGITQSPKYLFRKEGQNVTLSCEQNLNHDAMYWYRQDPGQGLRLIYYSQIVNDFQKGDIAEGYSVSREKKESFPLTVTSAQKNPTAFYLCASKGGGNNEQFFGPGTRLTVL.

The rearrangement links TRBV10-3 to TRBJ2-1, with 9 bases identical to TRBD2. The trim removed 2 bases at V and 8 bases at J, leaving 7 bases unmatched. This CDR3 is 15 amino acids long. CDR1 is ENHRY and CDR2 is SYGVKD in the germline V gene. CDR3 sequence: CAISEGAGGGDEQFF. The CDR3 nucleotides read TGTGCCATCAGTGAGGGGGCGGGAGGGGGCGATGAGCAGTTCTTC.

This rearrangement joins TRBV6-5 to TRBJ2-2; D might be TRBD2 (6 bases). This CDR3 has 14 residues. Germline V lookup: CDR1 MNHEY, CDR2 SVGAGI. The ends were cut back, 6 bases at V and 6 bases at J, with 14 bases in the middle. This CDR3 reads CASRGLADSGELFF. DNA of the CDR3: TGTGCCAGCAGGGGGTTAGCGGACTCCGGGGAGCTGTTTTTT.

This sequence joins TRBV7-3 and TRBJ2-1; TRBD2 matches at 14 bases. J was trimmed by 11 bases and V by 2 bases; bases with no gene match: 2. Germline-derived CDR1 and CDR2 are SGHTA and FQGTGA. The CDR3 totals 14 residues. For the CDR3, the DNA is TGTGCCAGCAGCTTAGGGACTAGCGGGAGTAAGCAGTTCTTC. Residues: CASSLGTSGSKQFF.

The rearrangement links TRBV7-3 to TRBJ2-7, with 12 bases matching TRBD2. Germline lookup yields CDR1 SGHTA and CDR2 FQGTGA. This CDR3 is built from 18 residues. With 4 bases clipped from V and 3 bases from J, the junction kept 13 bases outside the gene matches. The DNA of the CDR3 is TGTGCCAGCAGCTCCAAGGGCCGGTTACTAGCGGGGGGCTACGAGCAGTACTTC. This sequence encodes CASSSKGRLLAGGYEQYF.

CDR3 sequence reads: CASSSGQGADYGYTF. For the CDR3, the DNA is TGTGCCAGCAGCTCGGGACAGGGGGCCGACTATGGCTACACCTTC. This chain links TRBV5-4 with TRBJ1-2; 12 nucleotides align to TRBD1. V was clipped by 3 bases and J by 3 bases; unmatched bases: 3. This CDR3 is built from 15 residues. Germline V gene lookup returns CDR1 SGHNT and CDR2 YYREEE (reference sequence).

The genes are TRBV5-4 and TRBJ1-3; weak D call: TRBD1 (6 bases). Trimming shortened V by 4 bases and J by 1 base, and 6 bases separated the two germline ends. This CDR3 spans 13 amino acids. Germline CDR1 SGHNT, CDR2 YYREEE (reference sequence). The CDR3 spells CASSQGSGNTIYF. CDR3 DNA: TGTGCCAGCAGCCAGGGGTCTGGAAACACCATATATTTT. The full variable domain, in which reference TRBV5-4 and TRBJ1-3 provide the parts outside the CDR3, is ETGVTQSPTHLIKTRGQQVTLRCSSQSGHNTVSWYQQALGQGPQFIFQYYREEENGRGNFPPRFSGLQFPNYSSELNVNALELDDSALYLCASSQGSGNTIYFGEGSWLTVV.

V is TRBV6-2 or TRBV6-3 and J is TRBJ2-2, with D perhaps given as TRBD1 or TRBD2 (5 bases each). The CDR3 has 15 amino acids. Per the germline V gene, CDR1 is MNHEY and CDR2 is SVGEGT. Trimming pared 3 bases from V and 4 bases from J, leaving 12 bases between. The DNA for the CDR3 is TGTGCCAGCAGTTATGAGTCGGGGCGCACCGGGGAGCTGTTTTTT. Protein: CASSYESGRTGELFF.

The chain has TRBV4-1 and TRBJ2-3, with D hard to call. Germline V CDR1 and CDR2: MGHRA, YSYEKL. This CDR3 is 13 amino acids long. Trimming pared 4 bases from V and 4 bases from J, leaving 9 bases between. In nucleotides, the CDR3 is TGCGCCAGCAGCCCAAAGAGAGCAGATACGCAGTATTTT. Its translation is CASSPKRADTQYF.

The gene calls are TRBV6-5 and TRBJ1-4; 9 bases agree with TRBD1. The CDR3 is made up of 15 amino acids. After removal of 5 bases from V and 10 bases from J, the junction contained 11 bases not matched to a gene. Germline V lookup: CDR1 MNHEY, CDR2 SVGAGI. The chain's CDR3 is CASSRVGTGIGKLFF. As DNA, the CDR3 is TGTGCCAGCAGTAGGGTCGGGACAGGGATTGGAAAACTGTTTTTT.

The rearrangement uses TRBV12-3 or TRBV12-4 and TRBJ1-3, with D unresolved. V lost 1 base, J lost 1 base, and 2 bases lay in between. The CDR3 contains 13 residues. This CDR3 reads CASSLVSGNTIYF. The CDR3 DNA reads TGTGCCAGCAGTTTAGTGTCTGGAAACACCATATATTTT.

The chain combines TRBV27 with TRBJ2-2; TRBD1 might be the D (5 bases). CDR1 and CDR2 from the germline V gene are MNHEY and SMNVEV (reference sequence). The CDR3 totals 14 residues. V shed 4 bases and J shed 5 bases, with 11 bases lying between them. DNA for the CDR3: TGTGCCAGCAGTTCCAGGGTGAAAACCGGGGAGCTGTTTTTT. Amino acid sequence: CASSSRVKTGELFF.

This clone appeared once. V is TRBV5-5 and J is TRBJ2-4, with 7 nucleotides matching TRBD1. The J segment lost 0 bases and the V segment lost 4 bases, leaving 7 bases of the junction unmatched. Germline loops: CDR1 SGHKS, CDR2 YYEKEE (reference sequence). CDR3 length: 16 amino acids. The CDR3 loop is CASSRGQSQAKNIQYF. In nucleotides, the CDR3 is TGTGCCAGCAGCAGGGGACAGAGCCAAGCCAAAAACATTCAGTACTTC.

The J gene is TRBJ2-3, the V gene TRBV30; D gene unclear. The CDR3 runs 15 residues. The V and J ends lost 0 bases and 2 bases respectively, with 12 bases between them. Germline V gene lookup returns CDR1 GTSNPN and CDR2 SVGIG (reference sequence). CDR3: CAWSVGKQYTDTQYF. As DNA, the CDR3 is TGTGCCTGGAGTGTAGGAAAACAATACACAGATACGCAGTATTTT.

The rearrangement links TRBV10-1 to TRBJ2-5; weak D call: TRBD2 (5 bases). The CDR3 sequence is 14 residues long. Germline lookup yields CDR1 WNHNN and CDR2 SYGVQD (reference sequence). The germline V and J ends were trimmed by 4 bases and 1 base, with 10 bases remaining between them. This CDR3 is CASSGGIAQETQYF. In DNA form, the CDR3 reads TGCGCCAGCAGTGGAGGGATAGCCCAAGAGACCCAGTACTTC.

In regard to this clone: Other DNA sequences in the sample encode the same CDR3. The chain joins TRBV5-1 to TRBJ2-2, with 8 bases aligning to TRBD1. This CDR3 contains 16 residues. J lost 2 bases, V lost 0 bases, and 3 bases had no gene match. Germline assignment: CDR1 SGHRS and CDR2 YFSETQ. The CDR3 DNA reads TGCGCCAGCAGCTTGGGGGGGACAGGAAACACCGGGGAGCTGTTTTTT. Its protein is CASSLGGTGNTGELFF.

This clone has only a few counts. The chain recombines TRBV2 with TRBJ2-5, with 9 bases aligning to TRBD2. Unmatched junction bases numbered 5, after V lost 2 bases and J lost 1 base. CDR3 length: 16 residues. Germline V gives CDR1 SNHLY, CDR2 FYNNEI. The CDR3 DNA is TGTGCCAGCAGTGAAATCCCTAGCGGGACCCAAGAGACCCAGTACTTC. Its translation: CASSEIPSGTQETQYF.

The V and J genes are TRBV28 and TRBJ1-5, with D possibly matching TRBD1 (6 bases). CDR1 and CDR2 from the germline V gene are MDHEN and SYDVKM. V shed 5 bases and J shed 0 bases, with 17 bases lying between them. CDR3 size: 17 residues. CDR3 coding DNA: TGTGCCAGCAGTCCATCCACACAGGGAATTAGCAATCAGCCCCAGCATTTT. Protein product: CASSPSTQGISNQPQHF.

The chain employs TRBV11-1 and TRBJ1-4; no definite D call. V dropped 4 bases and J dropped 6 bases, with 15 bases sitting between them. The CDR3 extends over 15 amino acids. Germline V gives CDR1 SGHAT, CDR2 FQDESV (reference sequence). CDR3 coding DNA: TGTGCCAGCAGCTCCCTAAGTCGGAAGGATGAAAAACTGTTTTTT. Its translation is CASSSLSRKDEKLFF.

V usage is TRBV18 and J usage is TRBJ1-2, with D possibly matching TRBD1 (5 bases). Germline values: CDR1 KGHSH, CDR2 LQKENI. V lost 2 bases to trimming and J lost 3 bases, with 7 bases between them. The CDR3 runs to 13 residues. The CDR3 sequence is CASSPSGDYGYTF. The CDR3 bases are TGTGCCAGCTCACCATCGGGGGACTATGGCTACACCTTC.

A word on this clone: Sequence at one end of the junction differs from germline and may be a read error. The rearrangement uses TRBV7-7 and TRBJ2-1; perhaps TRBD1 as D (5 bases). The CDR3 has 13 amino acids. The germline V gene encodes CDR1 SSHAT and CDR2 FNYEAQ (reference sequence). The CDR3 DNA follows: TGTGCTAGCAGCTTGGACACCTACAATGAGCAGTTCTTC. This translates into CASSLDTYNEQFF.

The V call is TRBV6-5, the J call TRBJ1-1; a weak D match, TRBD1 (5 bases). Germline CDR1 and CDR2: MNHEY and SVGAGI. This CDR3 spans 12 amino acids. V was cut by 6 bases and J by 9 bases, with 14 bases left in between. The CDR3 DNA follows: TGTGCCAGCAGCCGCCTCGGGGGGAAAGCTTTCTTT. As protein: CASSRLGGKAFF.

This clone has just one count. This likely comes from a read error, as the CDR3 has no conserved phenylalanine or tryptophan at its end. Because the CDR3's place on the DNA is in doubt, the DNA is left out and the CDR3 is given as listed by TCRdb. The rearrangement joins TRBV2 to TRBJ1-1. Germline CDR1 SNHLY, CDR2 FYNNEI. The CDR3 length equals 8 residues, ends included. The CDR3 here is CASSEGVL.

This clone appeared a single time. J is TRBJ2-7 and V is TRBV2, with D perhaps assigned TRBD1 or TRBD2 (5 bases each). V was trimmed by 6 bases and J by 0 bases, leaving 21 bases between them. Germline V gene lookup returns CDR1 SNHLY and CDR2 FYNNEI. The CDR3 consists of 17 residues. CDR3 nucleotide sequence: TGTGCCAGCAGCTCCACCTTCCGGGACCGGTTCTCCTACGAGCAGTACTTC. Translation: CASSSTFRDRFSYEQYF.

The chain combines TRBV2 with TRBJ2-2; 10 bases are shared with TRBD2. V gave up 3 bases and J gave up 3 bases; unmatched junction bases: 7. This CDR3 region has 17 residues. Germline CDR1 SNHLY, CDR2 FYNNEI. The CDR3: CASSDSSGGIDTGELFF. The DNA of the CDR3 is TGTGCCAGCAGTGATTCTAGCGGGGGAATTGACACCGGGGAGCTGTTTTTT.

About this clone itself: The sample contains more than one DNA sequence encoding this CDR3. This chain connects TRBV9 to TRBJ2-2, with D possibly being TRBD1 or TRBD2 (5 bases each). V shed 0 bases and J shed 5 bases, with 8 bases lying between them. Per the germline V gene, CDR1 is SGDLS and CDR2 is YYNGEE. The CDR3 extends over 14 amino acids. The CDR3, as DNA: TGTGCCAGCAGCGTAGGGGGCGGGACCGGGGAGCTGTTTTTT. Translation: CASSVGGGTGELFF.

The rearrangement joins TRBV28 to TRBJ1-4; D is perhaps TRBD1 (6 bases). In germline, CDR1 is MDHEN, CDR2 SYDVKM. There are 14 residues in the CDR3. V lost 6 bases and J 8 bases, leaving 16 bases between the germline ends. In DNA, the CDR3 is TGTGCCAGCAGACTCAGGGGCGAGTGGGAAAAACTGTTTTTT. It encodes CASRLRGEWEKLFF.